The 27 T cell receptor beta chains below come from one sample, sequenced in a study of T cell clusters in autoimmune cytopenias. Multiplex touch-down PCR amplified TRB using TRB-A and TRB-B pools in one tube. After re-calling the multiplex PCR reads, TCRdb lists one entry per CDR3 protein, DNA absent. The sample spans about 5,000 distinct CDR3 sequences; the ten largest clones claim around a fifth. Approximately 36,000 genome equivalents of blood DNA were amplified for TRB. Specimen: peripheral blood. Receptor source: a human donor with an autoimmune cytopenia or autoimmune hepatitis (not recorded which).

The CDR3 is CASSSDTNGGSPLHF. J is TRBJ1-6 and V is TRBV7-9. Germline V CDR1 and CDR2: SEHNR, FQNEAQ (reference sequence). CDR3 size: 15 residues.

Its frequency marks this clonotype as medium-sized. The gene calls are TRBV29-1 and TRBJ2-4. The CDR3 has 12 amino acids. CDR1 and CDR2 from the germline V gene are SQVTM and ANQGSEA. CDR3: CSVALAKNIQYF.

The V gene is TRBV14, the J gene TRBJ1-2. CDR3 length: 19 residues. CDR1 is SGHDN and CDR2 is FVKESK in the germline V gene. CDR3 sequence: CASSQDLVGIPEDLYGYTF. The entire variable domain, with the rest obtained from reference TRBV14 and TRBJ1-2, is as follows: EAGVTQFPSHSVIEKGQTVTLRCDPISGHDNLYWYRRVMGKEIKFLLHFVKESKQDESGMPNNRFLAERTGGTYSTLKVQPAELEDSGVYFCASSQDLVGIPEDLYGYTFGSGTRLTVV.

The rearrangement links TRBV7-4 to TRBJ1-1. Germline V gene lookup returns CDR1 SGHVT and CDR2 SQSDAQ. The CDR3 extends over 15 amino acids. The CDR3 loop is CASSLELQWNTEAFF.

The chain is built from TRBV11-2 and TRBJ1-4; TCRdb designates TRBD1, a call that cannot be tested without DNA. The germline CDR1 and CDR2 sequences are SGHAT and FQNNGV. This CDR3 spans 15 amino acids. The CDR3 is CASSLVGTGDEKLFF.

V and J are TRBV4-2 and TRBJ1-2; the TCRdb call, TRBD1, lacks DNA for checking. Germline CDR1 and CDR2: LGHNA and YNFKEQ. This CDR3 has 15 residues. The CDR3 protein is CASSLSRGLSYGYTF.

This chain links TRBV30 with TRBJ1-4. The CDR3 runs 14 residues. Germline V lookup: CDR1 GTSNPN, CDR2 SVGIG (reference sequence). CDR3 sequence: CAWSKATAAEKLFF.

This clonotype registers medium-sized by frequency. This chain joins TRBV30 and TRBJ1-2; the TCRdb call, TRBD1, lacks DNA for checking. Germline-derived CDR1 and CDR2 are GTSNPN and SVGIG (reference sequence). The CDR3 has 15 amino acids. CDR3 region: CAWSGQGETNYGYTF.

This clonotype is deemed medium-sized by its frequency. This chain connects TRBV6-5 to TRBJ1-2; with no DNA, the TCRdb D assignment of TRBD1 cannot be verified. The V gene's germline CDR1 is MNHEY and CDR2 SVGAGI. The CDR3 spans 13 residues. CDR3 loop: CASSLPQGYGYTF.

The rearrangement joins TRBV27 to TRBJ2-1; TCRdb gives TRBD2 as the D gene, but with no DNA this cannot be confirmed. Germline V gene lookup returns CDR1 MNHEY and CDR2 SMNVEV (reference sequence). CDR3 length: 16 amino acids. The CDR3 here is CASSLTSGGHYNEQFF.

The genes are TRBV11-1 and TRBJ1-3. This CDR3 comprises 14 residues. Per germline, CDR1 SGHAT and CDR2 FQDESV (reference sequence). This CDR3 reads CASSLGFSGNTIYF.

V is TRBV12-3 or TRBV12-4 and J is TRBJ2-1; no DNA is available, so the TRBD1 call from TCRdb remains unchecked. The CDR3 has 12 residues. This CDR3 reads CASSPPTNEQFF.

The CDR3: CASRALDGVFYEKLFF. The rearrangement links TRBV6-5 to TRBJ1-4. From germline, CDR1 is MNHEY and CDR2 SVGAGI. The CDR3 runs 16 residues.

The gene calls are TRBV5-5 and TRBJ2-7; TCRdb picks TRBD2, but there is no DNA to check that call. The CDR3 loop spans 15 amino acids. Germline V lookup: CDR1 SGHKS, CDR2 YYEKEE (reference sequence). CDR3 region: CASSLMRGNGLEQYF.

The rearrangement uses TRBV27 and TRBJ2-7. CDR1 and CDR2 from the germline V gene are MNHEY and SMNVEV (reference sequence). The CDR3 is 13 amino acids. The CDR3 spells CASRLRSSYEQYF.

This clonotype is called medium-sized based on its frequency. The rearrangement uses TRBV19 and TRBJ2-2. CDR1 and CDR2 from the germline V gene are LNHDA and SQIVND (reference sequence). This CDR3 region has 13 residues. The CDR3 spells CATDTYNTGELFF.

The rearrangement uses TRBV30 and TRBJ2-7; the D call from TCRdb, TRBD2, cannot be confirmed without DNA. Germline V gene lookup returns CDR1 GTSNPN and CDR2 SVGIG (reference sequence). The CDR3 sequence is 14 residues long. The CDR3 here is CAWTPLLETYEQYF. Full variable domain (missing parts from reference TRBV30 and TRBJ2-7): SQTIHQWPATLVQPVGSPLSLECTVEGTSNPNLYWYRQAAGRGLQLLFYSVGIGQISSEVPQNLSASRPQDRQFILSSKKLLLSDSGFYLCAWTPLLETYEQYFGPGTRLTVT.

Measured by frequency, this clonotype is medium-sized. The chain has TRBV19 and TRBJ2-3. CDR3 length: 16 amino acids. The V gene's germline CDR1 is LNHDA and CDR2 SQIVND (reference sequence). CDR3 sequence reads: CASSIMATPGTDTQYF.

This clonotype is classed as medium-sized (0.01 to 0.1%) by frequency. This chain uses TRBV18 with TRBJ1-1. Germline V gene sequence: CDR1 KGHSH, CDR2 LQKENI. CDR3 size: 14 residues. CDR3 sequence reads: CASSPQGRSTEAFF. The whole variable domain, remainder taken from reference TRBV18 and TRBJ1-1, is NAGVMQNPRHLVRRRGQEARLRCSPMKGHSHVYWYRQLPEEGLKFMVYLQKENIIDESGMPKERFSAEFPKEGPSILRIQQVVRGDSAAYFCASSPQGRSTEAFFGQGTRLTVV.

The rearrangement uses TRBV6-5 and TRBJ1-1; the TRBD1 assignment by TCRdb is unverifiable without DNA. The CDR3 is 14 residues long. Germline V gene lookup returns CDR1 MNHEY and CDR2 SVGAGI. CDR3 amino acids: CASSYSGAQGEAFF.

Measured by frequency, this clonotype is medium-sized. The chain is built from TRBV19 and TRBJ2-5. The germline V gene encodes CDR1 LNHDA and CDR2 SQIVND (reference sequence). This CDR3 has 14 residues. This CDR3 reads CASSLTYSQETQYF.

The J gene is TRBJ1-1, the V gene TRBV30; the TCRdb D gene call, TRBD1, has no DNA to confirm it. This CDR3 spans 18 amino acids. The germline CDR1 and CDR2 sequences are GTSNPN and SVGIG (reference sequence). CDR3: CAWSGPSRAQGSHVEAFF.

The rearrangement uses TRBV11-2 and TRBJ2-7. This CDR3 is built from 14 residues. Looked up from germline, CDR1 is SGHAT and CDR2 is FQNNGV. CDR3 sequence: CASSLTKNTYEQYF.

This clonotype is called medium-sized based on its frequency. V and J are TRBV5-4 and TRBJ1-2. CDR3 length: 14 amino acids. Germline CDR1 and CDR2: SGHNT and YYREEE (reference sequence). The CDR3 protein is CASSLAVAVEGYTF. The full variable domain, its missing parts supplied by reference TRBV5-4 and TRBJ1-2, is ETGVTQSPTHLIKTRGQQVTLRCSSQSGHNTVSWYQQALGQGPQFIFQYYREEENGRGNFPPRFSGLQFPNYSSELNVNALELDDSALYLCASSLAVAVEGYTFGSGTRLTVV.

The rearrangement joins TRBV6-5 to TRBJ2-4; with no DNA, the TCRdb D assignment of TRBD2 cannot be verified. Germline V lookup: CDR1 MNHEY, CDR2 SVGAGI. This CDR3 spans 12 amino acids. CDR3 region: CASSAPGTTTDF.

The rearrangement joins TRBV10-2 to TRBJ2-7; the D gene TCRdb calls, TRBD1, cannot be checked with no DNA. The CDR3 spans 15 residues. The germline CDR1 and CDR2 sequences are WSHSY and SAAADI. CDR3 in amino acids: CASKATGMMGYEQYF.

This clonotype counts as medium-sized (0.01 to 0.1%) by frequency. The chain couples TRBV19 to TRBJ2-5; TCRdb picks TRBD2, but there is no DNA to check that call. The V gene's germline CDR1 is LNHDA and CDR2 SQIVND (reference sequence). CDR3 size: 15 residues. The CDR3 sequence is CASSRPSGEQETQYF.